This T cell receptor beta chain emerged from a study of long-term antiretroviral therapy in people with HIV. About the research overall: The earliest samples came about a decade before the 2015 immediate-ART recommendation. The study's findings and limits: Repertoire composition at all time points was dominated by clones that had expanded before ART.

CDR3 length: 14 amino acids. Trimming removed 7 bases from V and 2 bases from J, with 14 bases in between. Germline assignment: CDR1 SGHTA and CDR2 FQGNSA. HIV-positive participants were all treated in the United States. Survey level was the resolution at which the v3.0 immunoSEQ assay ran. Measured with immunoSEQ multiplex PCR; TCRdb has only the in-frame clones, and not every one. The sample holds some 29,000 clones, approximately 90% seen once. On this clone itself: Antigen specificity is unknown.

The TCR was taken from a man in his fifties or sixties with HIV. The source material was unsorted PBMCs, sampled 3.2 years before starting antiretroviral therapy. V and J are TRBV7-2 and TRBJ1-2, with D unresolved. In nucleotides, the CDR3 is TGTGCCAGCACCTCGGCGGGCGGAAACTATGGCTACACCTTC. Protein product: CASTSAGGNYGYTF.